This T cell receptor beta chain stems from a study of T cell responses to AZD1222 COVID-19 vaccine. Background on the study: Second-dose groups at about 4 or about 12 weeks were pooled.

This clone was seen only once. Method: immunoSEQ multiplex PCR; TCRdb's copy keeps in-frame clones and lacks some. The sample includes 95,000 to 110,000 clones, over 70% of them seen just once. V was pared by 4 bases and J by 4 bases, with 16 bases between. Germline V CDR1 and CDR2: SGDLS, YYNGEE. CDR3 length: 15 amino acids. This sample comprised peripheral blood, obtained on day 0 of AZD1222 vaccination. The rearrangement joins TRBV9 to TRBJ2-3; D could derive from TRBD1 or TRBD2 (5 bases each). This receptor was obtained from an adult in good health. Written as DNA, the CDR3 is TGTGCCAGCAGCCCCCGGGACGGGTACGCAGATACGCAGTATTTT. It encodes CASSPRDGYADTQYF.